A selection of T cell receptor beta chains follows, all from one sample in a study of control samples from healthy donors and cancer patients. TCRdb's copy holds only in-frame clones and misses some; the assay was immunoSEQ multiplex PCR. This table holds 120,000 or so clones, 85% to 95% found once. Specimen: PBMCs. Receptors originate from a man aged 80 or over with head and neck cancer. Both conserved end residues are part of each CDR3. The D gene is left open where the match is weak.

d_call: TRBD1
v_call: TRBV6-5
j_call: TRBJ1-6
cdr3_nt: TGTGCCAGCGACGACAGGGGCTTTTCACCCCTCCACTTT
cdr3_aa: CASDDRGFSPLHF

d_call: NA
v_call: TRBV7-9
j_call: TRBJ2-7
cdr3_nt: TGTGCCAGCAGCTTCCGGGACTTCGCCTACGAGCAGTACTTC
cdr3_aa: CASSFRDFAYEQYF

d_call: TRBD2
v_call: TRBV4-1
j_call: TRBJ2-7
cdr3_nt: TGCGCCAGCAGCCAAAAGCGGGAGGGAGGCGAGCAGTACTTC
cdr3_aa: CASSQKREGGEQYF

d_call: TRBD1
v_call: TRBV30
j_call: TRBJ1-6
cdr3_nt: TGTGCCTGGAGGCTAGGACAGGGGGTTAATTCACCCCTCCACTTT
cdr3_aa: CAWRLGQGVNSPLHF

d_call: NA
v_call: TRBV6-1
j_call: TRBJ2-7
cdr3_nt: TGTGCCAGCAGTGACTACGAGCAGTACTTC
cdr3_aa: CASSDYEQYF

d_call: NA
v_call: TRBV6-5
j_call: TRBJ2-3
cdr3_nt: TGTGCCAGCAGCCAATCCTTCAGCACAGATACGCAGTATTTT
cdr3_aa: CASSQSFSTDTQYF

d_call: TRBD2
v_call: TRBV6-1
j_call: TRBJ2-1
cdr3_nt: TGTGCCAGCAGTGTACTAGCGGGAGGGGAGTGGGAGGGAGATGAGCAGTTCTTC
cdr3_aa: CASSVLAGGEWEGDEQFF

d_call: NA
v_call: TRBV14
j_call: TRBJ2-3
cdr3_nt: TGTGCCAGCAGCCAACCCCTCTTCTTGCGGACTAGCACAGATACGCAGTATTTT
cdr3_aa: CASSQPLFLRTSTDTQYF

d_call: NA
v_call: TRBV27
j_call: TRBJ1-2
cdr3_nt: TGTGCCAGCAGTTCATATCAGGGGCGAAGAGGCTACACCTTC
cdr3_aa: CASSSYQGRRGYTF

d_call: NA
v_call: TRBV12-5
j_call: TRBJ1-2
cdr3_nt: TGTGCTAGTGGTTTGGTACCCGGGGAGGGCTACACCTTC
cdr3_aa: CASGLVPGEGYTF

d_call: NA
v_call: TRBV21-1
j_call: TRBJ1-3
cdr3_nt: TGTGCCAGCAGCAAGGACAGGGCCCACGTACCTGGAAACACCATATATTTT
cdr3_aa: CASSKDRAHVPGNTIYF

d_call: TRBD2
v_call: TRBV27
j_call: TRBJ2-7
cdr3_nt: TGTGCCAGCAGTCCCGAGACTAGCGGGAACTGGTACGAGCAGTGCTTC
cdr3_aa: CASSPETSGNWYEQCF

d_call: NA
v_call: TRBV19
j_call: TRBJ2-2
cdr3_nt: TGTGCCAGTAGTATCGGACAACTAGGGGGTGGGGAGCTGTTTTTT
cdr3_aa: CASSIGQLGGGELFF

d_call: TRBD1
v_call: TRBV9
j_call: TRBJ2-5
cdr3_nt: TGTGCCAGCAGCGTATCGGGACAGAACCAAGAGACCCAGTACTTC
cdr3_aa: CASSVSGQNQETQYF

d_call: NA
v_call: TRBV1
j_call: TRBJ2-7
cdr3_nt: TGCACCAGCAGCCATAACCGACTAGCGGGGGGAAGGAACTACGAGCAGTACTTC
cdr3_aa: CTSSHNRLAGGRNYEQYF

d_call: NA
v_call: TRBV6-5
j_call: TRBJ2-7
cdr3_nt: TGTGCCAGCAGTTTCTATCATAGTCGCGGCGAGCAGTACTTC
cdr3_aa: CASSFYHSRGEQYF

d_call: NA
v_call: TRBV6-2/TRBV6-3
j_call: TRBJ2-3
cdr3_nt: TGTGCCAGCAACCCGACGAGGGGCGGAGGAAATACGCAGTATTTT
cdr3_aa: CASNPTRGGGNTQYF

d_call: NA
v_call: TRBV11-3
j_call: TRBJ2-5
cdr3_nt: TGTGCCAGCAGCTTAGGAGTGAGGGAGACCCAGTACTTC
cdr3_aa: CASSLGVRETQYF

d_call: NA
v_call: TRBV11-2
j_call: TRBJ1-4
cdr3_nt: TGTGCCAGCAGCCCGCGGGGGGCAACTAATGAAAAACTGTTTTTT
cdr3_aa: CASSPRGATNEKLFF

d_call: NA
v_call: TRBV19
j_call: TRBJ1-2
cdr3_nt: TGTGCCAGTAGGCCGGACGGGAACTATGGCTACACCTTC
cdr3_aa: CASRPDGNYGYTF

d_call: NA
v_call: TRBV20-1
j_call: TRBJ1-4
cdr3_nt: TGCAGTGCTAGTCCGGGGATTGGGGAAAAACTGTTTTTT
cdr3_aa: CSASPGIGEKLFF

d_call: NA
v_call: TRBV7-8
j_call: TRBJ2-7
cdr3_nt: TGTGCCAGCAGCTTTAGGGTGTCCGGGAGCGACGAGCAGTACTTC
cdr3_aa: CASSFRVSGSDEQYF

d_call: NA
v_call: TRBV6-5
j_call: TRBJ2-1
cdr3_nt: TGTGCCAGCGACCGCAGGGTCATAGACTACAATGAGCAGTTCTTC
cdr3_aa: CASDRRVIDYNEQFF